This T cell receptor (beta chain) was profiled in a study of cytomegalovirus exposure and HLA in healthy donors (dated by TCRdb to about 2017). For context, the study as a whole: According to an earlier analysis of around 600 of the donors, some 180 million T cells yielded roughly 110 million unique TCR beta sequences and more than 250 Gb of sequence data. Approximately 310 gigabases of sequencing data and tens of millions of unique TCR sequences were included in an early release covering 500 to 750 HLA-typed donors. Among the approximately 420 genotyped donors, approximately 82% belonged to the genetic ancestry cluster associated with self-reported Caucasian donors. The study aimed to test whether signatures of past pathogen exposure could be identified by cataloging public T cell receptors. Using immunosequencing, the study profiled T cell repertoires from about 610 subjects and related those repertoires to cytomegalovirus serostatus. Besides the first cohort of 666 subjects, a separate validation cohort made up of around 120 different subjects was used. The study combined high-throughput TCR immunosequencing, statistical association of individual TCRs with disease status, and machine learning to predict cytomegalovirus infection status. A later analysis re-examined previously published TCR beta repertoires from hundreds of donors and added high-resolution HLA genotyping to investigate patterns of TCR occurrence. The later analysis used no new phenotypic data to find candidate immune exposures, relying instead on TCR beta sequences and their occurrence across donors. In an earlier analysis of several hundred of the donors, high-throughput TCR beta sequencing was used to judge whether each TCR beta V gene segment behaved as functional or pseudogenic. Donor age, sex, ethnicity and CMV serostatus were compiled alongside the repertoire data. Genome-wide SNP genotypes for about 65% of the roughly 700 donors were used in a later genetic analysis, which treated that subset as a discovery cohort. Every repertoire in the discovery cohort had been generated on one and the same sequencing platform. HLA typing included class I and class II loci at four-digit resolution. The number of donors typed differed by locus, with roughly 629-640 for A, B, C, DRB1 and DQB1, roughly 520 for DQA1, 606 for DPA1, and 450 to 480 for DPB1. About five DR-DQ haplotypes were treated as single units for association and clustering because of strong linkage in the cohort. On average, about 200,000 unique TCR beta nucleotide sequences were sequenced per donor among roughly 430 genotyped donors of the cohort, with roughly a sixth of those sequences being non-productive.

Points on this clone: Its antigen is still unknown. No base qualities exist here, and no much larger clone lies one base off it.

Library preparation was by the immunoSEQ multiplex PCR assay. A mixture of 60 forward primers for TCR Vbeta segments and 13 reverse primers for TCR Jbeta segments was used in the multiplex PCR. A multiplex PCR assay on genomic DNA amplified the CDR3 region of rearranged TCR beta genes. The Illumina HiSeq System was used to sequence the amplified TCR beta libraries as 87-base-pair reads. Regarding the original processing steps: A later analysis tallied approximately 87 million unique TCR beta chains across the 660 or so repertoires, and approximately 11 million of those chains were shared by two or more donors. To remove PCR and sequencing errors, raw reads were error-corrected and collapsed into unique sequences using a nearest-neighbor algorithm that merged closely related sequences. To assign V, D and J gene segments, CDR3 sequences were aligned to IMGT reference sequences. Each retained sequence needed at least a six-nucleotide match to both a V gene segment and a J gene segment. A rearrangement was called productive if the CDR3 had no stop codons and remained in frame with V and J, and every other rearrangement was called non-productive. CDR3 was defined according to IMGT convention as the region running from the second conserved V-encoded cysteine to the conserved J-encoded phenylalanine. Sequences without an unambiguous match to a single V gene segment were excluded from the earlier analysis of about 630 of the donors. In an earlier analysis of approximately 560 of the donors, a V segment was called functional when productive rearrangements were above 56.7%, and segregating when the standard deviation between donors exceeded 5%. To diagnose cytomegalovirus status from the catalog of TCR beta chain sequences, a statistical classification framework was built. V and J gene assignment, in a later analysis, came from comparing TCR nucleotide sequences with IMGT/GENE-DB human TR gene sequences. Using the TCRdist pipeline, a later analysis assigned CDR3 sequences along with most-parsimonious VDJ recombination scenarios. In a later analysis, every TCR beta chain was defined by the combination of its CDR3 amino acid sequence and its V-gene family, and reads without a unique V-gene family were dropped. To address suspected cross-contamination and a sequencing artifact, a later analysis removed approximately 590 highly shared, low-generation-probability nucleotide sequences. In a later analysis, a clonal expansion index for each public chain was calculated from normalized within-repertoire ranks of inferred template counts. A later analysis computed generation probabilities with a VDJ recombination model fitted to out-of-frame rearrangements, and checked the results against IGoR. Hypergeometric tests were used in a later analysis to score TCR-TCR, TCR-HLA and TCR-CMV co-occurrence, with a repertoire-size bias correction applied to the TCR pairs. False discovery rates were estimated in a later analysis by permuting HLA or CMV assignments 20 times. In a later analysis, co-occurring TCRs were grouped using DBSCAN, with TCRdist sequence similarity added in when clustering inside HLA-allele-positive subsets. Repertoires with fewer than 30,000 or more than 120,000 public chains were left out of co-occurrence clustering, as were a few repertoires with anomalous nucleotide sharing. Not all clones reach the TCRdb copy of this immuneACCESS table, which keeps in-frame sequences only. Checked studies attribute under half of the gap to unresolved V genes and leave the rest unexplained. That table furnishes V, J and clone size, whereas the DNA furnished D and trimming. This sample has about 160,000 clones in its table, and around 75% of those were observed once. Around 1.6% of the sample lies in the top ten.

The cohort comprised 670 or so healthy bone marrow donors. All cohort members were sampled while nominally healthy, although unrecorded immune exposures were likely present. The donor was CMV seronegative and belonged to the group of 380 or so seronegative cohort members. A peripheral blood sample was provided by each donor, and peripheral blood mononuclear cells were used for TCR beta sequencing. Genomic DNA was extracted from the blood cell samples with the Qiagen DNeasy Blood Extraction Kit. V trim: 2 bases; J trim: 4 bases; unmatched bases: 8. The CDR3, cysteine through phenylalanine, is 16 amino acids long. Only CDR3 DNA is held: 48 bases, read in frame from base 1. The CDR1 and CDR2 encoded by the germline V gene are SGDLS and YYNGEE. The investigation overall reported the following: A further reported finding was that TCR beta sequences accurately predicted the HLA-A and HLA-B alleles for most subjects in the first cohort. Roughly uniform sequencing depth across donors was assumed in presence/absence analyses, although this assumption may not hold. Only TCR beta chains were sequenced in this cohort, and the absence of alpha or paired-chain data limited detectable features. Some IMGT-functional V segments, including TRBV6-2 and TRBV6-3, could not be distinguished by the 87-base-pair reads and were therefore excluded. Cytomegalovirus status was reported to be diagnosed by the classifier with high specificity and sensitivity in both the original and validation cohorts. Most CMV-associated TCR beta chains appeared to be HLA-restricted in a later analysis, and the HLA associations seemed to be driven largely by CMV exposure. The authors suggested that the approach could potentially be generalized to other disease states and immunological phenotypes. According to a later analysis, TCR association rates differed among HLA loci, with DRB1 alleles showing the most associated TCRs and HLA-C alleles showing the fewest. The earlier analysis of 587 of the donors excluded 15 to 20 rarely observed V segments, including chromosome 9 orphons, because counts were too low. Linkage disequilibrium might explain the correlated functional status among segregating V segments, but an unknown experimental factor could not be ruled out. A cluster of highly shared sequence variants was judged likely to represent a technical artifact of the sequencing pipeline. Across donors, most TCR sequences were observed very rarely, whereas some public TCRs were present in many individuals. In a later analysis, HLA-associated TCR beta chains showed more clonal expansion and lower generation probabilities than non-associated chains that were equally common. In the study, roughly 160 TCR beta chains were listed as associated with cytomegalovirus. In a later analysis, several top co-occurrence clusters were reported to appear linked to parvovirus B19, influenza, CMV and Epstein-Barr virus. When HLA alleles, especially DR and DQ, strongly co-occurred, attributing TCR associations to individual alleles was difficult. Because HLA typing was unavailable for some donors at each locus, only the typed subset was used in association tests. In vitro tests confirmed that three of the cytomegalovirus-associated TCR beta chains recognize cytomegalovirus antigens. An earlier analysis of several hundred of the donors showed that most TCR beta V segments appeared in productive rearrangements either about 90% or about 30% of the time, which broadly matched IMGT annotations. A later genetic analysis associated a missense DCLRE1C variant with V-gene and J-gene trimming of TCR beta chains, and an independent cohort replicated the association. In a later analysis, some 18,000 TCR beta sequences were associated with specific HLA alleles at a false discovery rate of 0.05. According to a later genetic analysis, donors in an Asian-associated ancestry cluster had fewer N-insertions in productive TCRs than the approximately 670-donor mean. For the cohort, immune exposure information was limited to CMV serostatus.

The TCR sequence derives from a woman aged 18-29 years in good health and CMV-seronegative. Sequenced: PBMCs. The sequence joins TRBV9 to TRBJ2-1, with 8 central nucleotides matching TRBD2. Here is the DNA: TGTGCCAGCAGCGTCTCCGGGAGGGCCTCTTACAATGAGCAGTTCTTC. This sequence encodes CASSVSGRASYNEQFF.